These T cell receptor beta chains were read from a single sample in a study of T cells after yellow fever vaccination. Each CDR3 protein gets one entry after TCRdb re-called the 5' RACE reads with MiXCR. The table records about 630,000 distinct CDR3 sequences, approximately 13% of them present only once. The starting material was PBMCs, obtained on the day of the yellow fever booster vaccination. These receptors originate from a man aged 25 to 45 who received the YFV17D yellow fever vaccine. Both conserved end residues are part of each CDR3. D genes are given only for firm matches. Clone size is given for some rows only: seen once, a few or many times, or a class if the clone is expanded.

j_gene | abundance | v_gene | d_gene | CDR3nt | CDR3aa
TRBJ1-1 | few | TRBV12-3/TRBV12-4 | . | TGTGCCAGCACTATCGAAATGAACACTGAAGCTTTCTTT | CASTIEMNTEAFF
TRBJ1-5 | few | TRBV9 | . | TGTGCCAGCAGCGTAGGACCGAACTGGGAACAGCCTATTTTT | CASSVGPNWEQPIF
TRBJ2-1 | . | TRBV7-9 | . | TGTGCCAGCAGCTTAGAACAGGGCTTATCCAATGAGCAGTTCTTC | CASSLEQGLSNEQFF
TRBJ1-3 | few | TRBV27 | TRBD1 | TGTGCCAGCAGTTCCTCGGACAGGGAAGTCAAGACTGGAAACACCATATATTTT | CASSSSDREVKTGNTIYF
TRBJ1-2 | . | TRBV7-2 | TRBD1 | TGTGCCAGCAGCCCAGGAGCAGGGGCGCCCAGGGGGTACACCTTC | CASSPGAGAPRGYTF
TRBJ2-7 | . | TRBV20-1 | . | TGCAGTGCTGCCCAGCAGACCTTCTACGAGCAGTACTTC | CSAAQQTFYEQYF
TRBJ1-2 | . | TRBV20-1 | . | TGCAGTGCTAAGAAGGGGACATTTAACTATGGCTACACCTTC | CSAKKGTFNYGYTF
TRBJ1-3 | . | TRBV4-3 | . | TGCGCCAGCAGCCAAGACAGGGGCGGAAACACCATATATTTT | CASSQDRGGNTIYF
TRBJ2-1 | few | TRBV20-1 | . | TGCAGTGCTAGAGGAGGGGGCAATGAGCAGTTCTTC | CSARGGGNEQFF
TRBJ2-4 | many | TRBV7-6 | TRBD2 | TGTGCCAGCAGCCTCGAAGCGGGACTAGCGGGAAACATTCAGTACTTC | CASSLEAGLAGNIQYF
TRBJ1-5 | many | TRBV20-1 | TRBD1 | TGCAGTGCTGAACGGACAGGGGGCGGTCGTCGGGGTGGGGAGCCCCAGCATTTT | CSAERTGGGRRGGEPQHF
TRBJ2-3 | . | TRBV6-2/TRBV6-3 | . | TGTGCCAGCAGTTACCCCCGGACCCTTACAGATACGCAGTATTTT | CASSYPRTLTDTQYF
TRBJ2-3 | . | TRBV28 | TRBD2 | TGTGCCAGCAGTCGGACTAGCGGGATGGTCGGTACGCAGTATTTT | CASSRTSGMVGTQYF
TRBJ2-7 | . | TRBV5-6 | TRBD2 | TGTGCCAGCAGCTTGAGCGGGATGACCTACGAGCAGTACTTC | CASSLSGMTYEQYF
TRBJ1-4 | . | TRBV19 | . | TGTGCCAGTTCGGACACTGGATCAACTAATGAAAAACTGTTTTTT | CASSDTGSTNEKLFF
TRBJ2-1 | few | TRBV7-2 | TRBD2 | TGTGCCAGCAGTTTAGCGGGATTTGAGCAGTTCTTC | CASSLAGFEQFF
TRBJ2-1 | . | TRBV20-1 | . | TGCAGTGCTGCCATTTTGACATATGAAGACAATGAGCAGTTCTTC | CSAAILTYEDNEQFF
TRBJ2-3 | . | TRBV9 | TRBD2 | TGTGCCAGCAGCGTACTAGCGGGAGGGCCAGAAAGCACAGATACGCAGTATTTT | CASSVLAGGPESTDTQYF
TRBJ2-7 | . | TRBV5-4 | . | TGTGCCAGCAGCCACCAGGACAGATACCCGAACGAGCAGTACTTC | CASSHQDRYPNEQYF
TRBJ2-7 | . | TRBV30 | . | TGTGCCTGGAGTGTAAACACCCCGGACGAGCAGTACTTC | CAWSVNTPDEQYF
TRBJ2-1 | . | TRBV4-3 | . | TGCGCCAGCAGCCAAGCATCCGCGGCCTCCTACAATGAGCAGTTCTTC | CASSQASAASYNEQFF
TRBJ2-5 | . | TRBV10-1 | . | TGCGCCAGCAGTGAGTCGAGTCCGGGGGAGACCCAGTACTTC | CASSESSPGETQYF
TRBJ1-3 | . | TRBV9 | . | TGTGCCAGCAGCGTCACAGATGGAAACACCATATATTTT | CASSVTDGNTIYF
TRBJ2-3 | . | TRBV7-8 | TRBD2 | TGTGCCAGCAGTTTCCGTCCGGGACTAACCACAGATACGCAGTATTTT | CASSFRPGLTTDTQYF
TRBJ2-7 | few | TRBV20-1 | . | TGCAGTGCTAGTCGGGACGGCTACGAGCAGTACTTC | CSASRDGYEQYF
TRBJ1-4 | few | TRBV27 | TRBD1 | TGTGCCAGCAGTTTATTAGGACAGGATTTAGAACTGTTTTTT | CASSLLGQDLELFF
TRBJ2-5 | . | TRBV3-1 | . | TGTGCCAGCAGCCAAGATGGGCGAGATTGGGAGACCCAGTACTTC | CASSQDGRDWETQYF
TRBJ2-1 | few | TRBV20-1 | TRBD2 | TGCAGTGCTAACGCGGGACTAGCGGGAGGGAACAATGAGCAGTTCTTC | CSANAGLAGGNNEQFF
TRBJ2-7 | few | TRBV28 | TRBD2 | TGTGCCACCACACTAGCGAGCCCCTACGAGCAGTACTTC | CATTLASPYEQYF
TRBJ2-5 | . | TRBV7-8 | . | TGTGCCAGCAGCTTAGGAGGAGGGCATCTGAAGACCAAGTACTTC | CASSLGGGHLKTKYF
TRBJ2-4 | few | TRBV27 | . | TGTGCCAGCAGTTTAGAGACAGCGTTACTAGCCAAAAACATTCAGTACTTC | CASSLETALLAKNIQYF
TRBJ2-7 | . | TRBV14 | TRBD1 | TGTGCCAGCAGCCGACACACGAGGGGGCAGAAATCCTACGAGCAGTACTTC | CASSRHTRGQKSYEQYF
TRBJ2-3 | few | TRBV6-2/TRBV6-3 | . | TGTGCCAGCAGTTGGGATCAGGGTACGCAGTATTTT | CASSWDQGTQYF
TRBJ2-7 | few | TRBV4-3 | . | TGCGCCAGCAGCCAAGTCCGCGGGCAGGGCTTCCTCTACGAGCAGTACTTC | CASSQVRGQGFLYEQYF
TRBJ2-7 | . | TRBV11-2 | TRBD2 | TGTGCCAGCAGCCTCCGAGCGGGGCAGGGCTACGAGCAGTACTTC | CASSLRAGQGYEQYF
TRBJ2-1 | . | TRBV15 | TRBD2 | TGTGCCACCAGCAGCCACCCGGGACTAGCGGGAGCTGAGCAGTTCTTC | CATSSHPGLAGAEQFF
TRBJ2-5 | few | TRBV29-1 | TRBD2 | TGCAGCGTTGTTTTTGGGTCCGGGAGGAAAGAGACCCAGTACTTC | CSVVFGSGRKETQYF
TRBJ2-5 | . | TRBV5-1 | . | TGCGCCAGCAGCTTGGGGCACTCTAAAGAGACCCAGTACTTC | CASSLGHSKETQYF
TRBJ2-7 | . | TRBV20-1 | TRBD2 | TGCAGTGCTAGGCGGGAGGGCCCGCGTAGTGAGCAGTACTTC | CSARREGPRSEQYF
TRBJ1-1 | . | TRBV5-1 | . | TGCGCCAGCAGCTTGGACATTGACACTGAAGCTTTCTTT | CASSLDIDTEAFF
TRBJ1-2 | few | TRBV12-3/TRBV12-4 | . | TGTGCCAGCAGTTTGGCCACCCAAGGACCCTATGGCTACACCTTC | CASSLATQGPYGYTF
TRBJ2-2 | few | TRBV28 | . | TGTGCCGGAAAAGGCAACACCGGGGAGCTGTTTTTT | CAGKGNTGELFF
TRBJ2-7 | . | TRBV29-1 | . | TGCAGCGTTGGTTTTTCCCAGAACGAGCAGTACTTC | CSVGFSQNEQYF
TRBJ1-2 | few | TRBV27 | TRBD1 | TGTGCCAGCAGAGTCACGGACAGGGCGACCTATGGCTACACCTTC | CASRVTDRATYGYTF
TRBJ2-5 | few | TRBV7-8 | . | TGTGCCAGCAGCTTAGACCCTAGTAGGGGAGATTTCGGGGAAGAGACCCAGTACTTC | CASSLDPSRGDFGEETQYF
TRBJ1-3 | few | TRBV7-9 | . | TGTGCCAGCAGCTTAGTCCTGACTGGAAACACCATATATTTT | CASSLVLTGNTIYF
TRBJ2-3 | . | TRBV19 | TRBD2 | TGTGCCGTGGAGCGGGAGGGCCGGGATACGCAGTATTTT | CAVEREGRDTQYF
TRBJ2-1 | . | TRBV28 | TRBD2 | TGTGCCAGCAGTTATAGCGGGAGTGATATATACAATGAGCAGTTCTTC | CASSYSGSDIYNEQFF
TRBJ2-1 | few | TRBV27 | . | TGTGCCAGCAGTTTAGGGTCCCCTTCAGCGTGGGAGCAGTTCTTC | CASSLGSPSAWEQFF
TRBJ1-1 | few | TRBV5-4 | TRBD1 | TGTGCCACCTCAGGGGGGAGGGACACTGAAGCTTTCTTT | CATSGGRDTEAFF
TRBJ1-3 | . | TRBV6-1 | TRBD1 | TGTGCCAGCAGCCGGACAGGGACTGGAAACACCATATATTTT | CASSRTGTGNTIYF